What follows are 19 T cell receptor beta chains derived from one specimen sequenced in a study of long-term antiretroviral therapy in people with HIV (dated by TCRdb to 2021 to 2024). The immunoSEQ hsTCRB v3.0 assay was used at survey level resolution for TRB variable region sequencing. TCRdb took this table from immuneACCESS and kept in-frame rearrangements with V and J called. Such tables lack part of the clones; where checked against another copy, unresolved V genes explain under half of the gap, and the rest is unexplained. For this sample there are 44,000 or so clones; 90% to 95% appear just once. The ten biggest clones cover 2.7% of the sample. The source was unsorted PBMCs, collected 3.7 years after starting antiretroviral therapy. The receptors were gathered from a woman aged 45 to 65 with HIV.

J is TRBJ2-7 and V is TRBV30; D gene ambiguous. This CDR3 region has 12 residues. Germline loops: CDR1 GTSNPN, CDR2 SVGIG (reference sequence). Trimming removed 4 bases from V and 7 bases from J, with 14 bases in between. The CDR3 protein is CAWNPKLGEQYF. Written as DNA, the CDR3 is TGTGCCTGGAACCCTAAACTCGGGGAGCAGTACTTC.

The rearrangement joins TRBV5-1 to TRBJ2-1; 9 bases align to TRBD1. The CDR3 consists of 15 residues. In germline, CDR1 is SGHRS, CDR2 YFSETQ. J lost 9 bases, V lost 4 bases, and 11 bases had no gene match. CDR3 in amino acids: CASSTDGTGWVEQFF. The CDR3 nucleotides are TGCGCCAGCAGCACCGATGGGACAGGGTGGGTTGAGCAGTTCTTC.

CDR3 in amino acids: CASSPRTGVHNEQFF. The CDR3 DNA follows: TGTGCCAGCAGCCCCCGGACAGGGGTCCACAATGAGCAGTTCTTC. This chain connects TRBV5-4 to TRBJ2-1; the match to TRBD1 covers 9 bases. Unmatched junction bases numbered 7, after V lost 4 bases and J lost 5 bases. Germline V gene sequence: CDR1 SGHNT, CDR2 YYREEE (reference sequence). This CDR3 has 15 amino acids.

Of note for this clone: At one end, the junction sequence differs from germline, possibly due to a read error. The chain couples TRBV14 to TRBJ2-3; D is unresolved. CDR3 size: 11 residues. Germline V gene data show CDR1 as SGHDN and CDR2 as FVKESK. DNA of the CDR3: TGTGCCAGCAGCTATGGGATAGGGATGGTGTTT. Its translation: CASSYGIGMVF.

The rearrangement links TRBV19 to TRBJ1-4; D perhaps matches TRBD1 (5 bases). Germline V gene lookup returns CDR1 LNHDA and CDR2 SQIVND (reference sequence). This CDR3 comprises 16 residues. The V end was cut by 2 bases, the J end by 2 bases, with 12 bases between. CDR3 DNA: TGTGCCAGTAGTATATCACCAGGGTTGACTAATGAAAAACTGTTTTTT. Amino acids: CASSISPGLTNEKLFF.

The chain links TRBV27 to TRBJ1-2, with 7 nucleotides matching TRBD1. The CDR3 loop spans 14 amino acids. Trimming removed 5 bases from V and 6 bases from J; junction bases left unmatched: 9. The germline V gene has CDR1 MNHEY and CDR2 SMNVEV (reference sequence). The CDR3 DNA is TGTGCCAGCAGTCAGGACAGGTTGGCGGATGGCTACACCTTC. Translating gives CASSQDRLADGYTF.

J is TRBJ2-2 and V is TRBV11-3; D is unclear. The V gene lost 5 bases and the J gene lost 3 bases, with 4 bases spanning the gap. The CDR3 loop spans 12 amino acids. Germline lookup yields CDR1 SGHNT and CDR2 YENEEA. The CDR3 region has the DNA TGTGCCAGCAGCCTCTACACCGGGGAGCTGTTTTTT. Protein product: CASSLYTGELFF.

This clone has just one count. The chain combines TRBV11-2 with TRBJ2-1; 10 nucleotides line up with TRBD2. CDR3 length: 13 residues. The junction had 1 base not matched to a gene; V was cut back by 1 base and J by 10 bases. Looked up from germline, CDR1 is SGHAT and CDR2 is FQNNGV. CDR3 loop: CASSLVLAGEQFF. CDR3 in DNA: TGTGCCAGCAGCTTAGTACTAGCGGGGGAGCAGTTCTTC.

V gene TRBV7-9 combines with J gene TRBJ2-4, with D possibly matching TRBD2 (5 bases). Trimming took off 8 bases at V and 1 base at J, with 15 bases between the two ends. The V gene's germline CDR1 is SEHNR and CDR2 FQNEAQ (reference sequence). The CDR3 consists of 15 residues. This chain's CDR3 is CASSPSGGAKNIQYF. DNA of the CDR3: TGTGCCAGCTCCCCAAGCGGCGGGGCCAAAAACATTCAGTACTTC.

V and J are TRBV7-2 and TRBJ1-5; TRBD1 might be the D (5 bases). Germline V gives CDR1 SGHTA, CDR2 FQGNSA. Trimming shortened V by 5 bases and J by 5 bases, and 16 bases separated the two germline ends. This CDR3 spans 15 amino acids. The CDR3 protein is CASSPRAGQHQPQHF. CDR3 DNA sequence: TGTGCCAGCAGCCCCCGGGCGGGGCAACATCAGCCCCAGCATTTT.

This clone has only one observation. The CDR3 sequence is CASTQFGGSGANVLTF. As DNA, the CDR3 is TGTGCCAGCACCCAATTTGGGGGTTCTGGGGCCAACGTCCTGACTTTC. J is TRBJ2-6 and V is TRBV27; D assignment may be TRBD1 or TRBD2 (5 bases each). Per the germline V gene, CDR1 is MNHEY and CDR2 is SMNVEV (reference sequence). This CDR3 spans 16 amino acids. V shed 7 bases and J shed 1 base, with 14 bases lying between them.

V is TRBV4-3 and J is TRBJ1-2; 11 nucleotides line up with TRBD1. Germline CDR1 and CDR2: LGHNA and YSLEER. This CDR3 has 16 amino acids. Unmatched junction bases numbered 6, after V lost 2 bases and J lost 4 bases. CDR3 DNA sequence: TGCGCCAGCAGCCAACGGGGACAGGGGGTTGTCTATGGCTACACCTTC. As protein: CASSQRGQGVVYGYTF.

Only one count was recorded for this clone. V and J are TRBV19 and TRBJ1-6; weak D call: TRBD1 (5 bases). The germline V and J ends were trimmed by 2 bases and 7 bases, with 9 bases remaining between them. Germline lookup yields CDR1 LNHDA and CDR2 SQIVND (reference sequence). There are 14 residues in the CDR3. CDR3 sequence reads: CASSILDKNSPLHF. In DNA, the CDR3 is TGTGCCAGTAGTATATTGGACAAAAATTCACCCCTCCACTTT.

This clone was observed a few times. J is TRBJ1-2 and V is TRBV5-8; D may be TRBD1 (5 bases). This CDR3 contains 14 residues. Trimming removed 6 bases at V and 4 bases at J, with 16 bases between. CDR1 and CDR2 from the germline V gene are SGHTS and YDEGEE. CDR3 nucleotides: TGTGCCAGCATCCAGAGAGACAGAAGCTATGGCTACACCTTC. Its translation: CASIQRDRSYGYTF. Full variable domain (remainder filled in from reference TRBV5-8 and TRBJ1-2): EAGVTQSPTHLIKTRGQQATLRCSPISGHTSVYWYQQALGLGLQFLLWYDEGEERNRGNFPPRFSGRQFPNYSSELNVNALELEDSALYLCASIQRDRSYGYTFGSGTRLTVV.

V is TRBV11-2 and J is TRBJ1-4; D call uncertain. The V end was cut by 1 base, the J end by 8 bases, with 11 bases between. Germline V CDR1 and CDR2: SGHAT, FQNNGV. The CDR3 loop spans 14 amino acids. The CDR3 DNA follows: TGTGCCAGCAGCTTAGGAGGGAATAGCGAAAAACTGTTTTTT. Amino acids: CASSLGGNSEKLFF.

The DNA of the CDR3 is TGTGCCAGCAGCCACACTTCGGAAGGGGGGTACTATGGCTACACCTTC. Translated, it gives CASSHTSEGGYYGYTF. The rearrangement uses TRBV14 and TRBJ1-2; possibly TRBD1 for D (6 bases). V was clipped by 3 bases and J by 3 bases, with 17 bases between them. Germline CDR1 SGHDN, CDR2 FVKESK. The CDR3 is made up of 16 amino acids.

The chain links TRBV9 to TRBJ1-1; maybe TRBD1 (5 bases). Trimming shortened V by 4 bases and J by 6 bases, and 16 bases separated the two germline ends. Germline V gene lookup returns CDR1 SGDLS and CDR2 YYNGEE. The CDR3 contains 14 residues. The DNA for the CDR3 is TGTGCCAGCAGCCCATTCCAGGGATCGGCTGAAGCTTTCTTT. Translated: CASSPFQGSAEAFF.

This clone was picked up one time. This sequence joins TRBV7-3 and TRBJ2-7; TRBD1 aligns across 7 bases. This CDR3 has 17 residues. Germline CDR1 SGHTA, CDR2 FQGTGA. The V gene end was trimmed by 2 bases and the J gene end by 6 bases; junction bases not matched to a gene: 16. The CDR3 DNA is TGTGCCAGCAGCTTACTGCCCGCAAATACAGGGGATCGCGAGCAGTACTTC. Its translation is CASSLLPANTGDREQYF.

The CDR3 loop is CASSLVYRASSGNTIYF. The CDR3, as DNA: TGTGCCAGCAGCTTAGTGTATAGGGCCTCCTCTGGAAACACCATATATTTT. V usage is TRBV7-2 and J usage is TRBJ1-3; D not resolved. CDR3 length: 17 amino acids. V lost 1 base and J lost 0, with 13 bases in between. CDR1 and CDR2 (germline): SGHTA, FQGNSA.